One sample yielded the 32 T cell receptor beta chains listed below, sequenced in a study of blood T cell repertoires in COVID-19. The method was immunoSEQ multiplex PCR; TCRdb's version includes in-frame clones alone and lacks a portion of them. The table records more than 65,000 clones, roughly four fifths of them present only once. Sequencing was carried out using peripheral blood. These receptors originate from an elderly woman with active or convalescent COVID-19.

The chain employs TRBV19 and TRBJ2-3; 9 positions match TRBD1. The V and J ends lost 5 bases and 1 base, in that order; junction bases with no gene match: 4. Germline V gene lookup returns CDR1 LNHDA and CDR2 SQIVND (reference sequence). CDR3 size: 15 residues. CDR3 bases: TGTGCCAGTAGTGGGACAGGGATGGGCACAGATACGCAGTATTTT. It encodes CASSGTGMGTDTQYF.

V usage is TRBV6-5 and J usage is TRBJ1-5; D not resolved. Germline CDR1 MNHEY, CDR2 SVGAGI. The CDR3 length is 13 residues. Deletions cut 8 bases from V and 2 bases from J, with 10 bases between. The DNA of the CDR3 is TGTGCCAGCCGGGAGTATGGCAATCAGCCCCAGCATTTT. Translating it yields CASREYGNQPQHF.

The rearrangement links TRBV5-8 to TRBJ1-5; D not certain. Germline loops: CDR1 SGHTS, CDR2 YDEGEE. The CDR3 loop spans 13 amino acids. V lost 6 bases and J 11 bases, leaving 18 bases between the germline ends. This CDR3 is CASNEGLTESQHF. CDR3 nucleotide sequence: TGTGCCAGCAACGAGGGTCTTACAGAGTCCCAGCATTTT.

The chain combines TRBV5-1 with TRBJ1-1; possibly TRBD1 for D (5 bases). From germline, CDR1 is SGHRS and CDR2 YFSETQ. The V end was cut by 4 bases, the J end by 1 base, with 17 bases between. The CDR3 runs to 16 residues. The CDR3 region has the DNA TGCGCCAGCAGCCCGGAGGCGGGACGGCCGAACACTGAAGCTTTCTTT. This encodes CASSPEAGRPNTEAFF. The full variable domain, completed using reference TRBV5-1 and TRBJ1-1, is KAGVTQTPRYLIKTRGQQVTLSCSPISGHRSVSWYQQTPGQGLQFLFEYFSETQRNKGNFPGRFSGRQFSNSRSEMNVSTLELGDSALYLCASSPEAGRPNTEAFFGQGTRLTVV.

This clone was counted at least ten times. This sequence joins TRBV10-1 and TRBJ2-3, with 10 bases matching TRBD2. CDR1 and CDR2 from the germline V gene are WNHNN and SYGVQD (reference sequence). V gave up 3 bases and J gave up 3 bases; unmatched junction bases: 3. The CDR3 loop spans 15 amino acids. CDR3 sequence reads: CASSDLAGETDTQYF. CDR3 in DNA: TGCGCCAGCAGTGACCTAGCGGGGGAAACAGATACGCAGTATTTT.

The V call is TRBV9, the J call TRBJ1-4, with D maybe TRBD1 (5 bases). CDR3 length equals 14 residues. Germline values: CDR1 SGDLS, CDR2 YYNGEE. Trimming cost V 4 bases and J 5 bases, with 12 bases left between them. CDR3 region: CASSRDSENEKLFF. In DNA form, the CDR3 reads TGTGCCAGCAGCAGAGACAGTGAAAATGAAAAACTGTTTTTT.

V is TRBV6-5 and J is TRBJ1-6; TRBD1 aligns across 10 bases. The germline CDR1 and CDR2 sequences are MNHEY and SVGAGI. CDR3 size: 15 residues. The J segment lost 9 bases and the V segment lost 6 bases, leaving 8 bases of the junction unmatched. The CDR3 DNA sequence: TGTGCCAGCAGAGGAGGACAGGGGGTGGTTTCACCCCTCCACTTT. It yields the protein CASRGGQGVVSPLHF.

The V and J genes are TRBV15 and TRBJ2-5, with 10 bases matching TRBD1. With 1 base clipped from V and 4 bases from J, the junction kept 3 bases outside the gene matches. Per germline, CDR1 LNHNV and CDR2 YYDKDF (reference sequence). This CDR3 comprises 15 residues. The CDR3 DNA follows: TGTGCCACCAGCAGAGGGGACAGGGGCGGAGAGACCCAGTACTTC. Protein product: CATSRGDRGGETQYF.

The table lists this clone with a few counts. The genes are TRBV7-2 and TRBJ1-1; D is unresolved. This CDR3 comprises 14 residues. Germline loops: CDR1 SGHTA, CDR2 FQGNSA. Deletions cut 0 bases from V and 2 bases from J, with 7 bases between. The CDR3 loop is CASSLARSNTEAFF. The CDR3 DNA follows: TGTGCCAGCAGCTTAGCGCGATCCAACACTGAAGCTTTCTTT.

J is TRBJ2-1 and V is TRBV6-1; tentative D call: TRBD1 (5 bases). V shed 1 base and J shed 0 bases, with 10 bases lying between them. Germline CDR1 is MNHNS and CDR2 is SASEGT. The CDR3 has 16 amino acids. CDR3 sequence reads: CASSEVTGSSYNEQFF. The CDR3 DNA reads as TGTGCCAGCAGTGAAGTCACAGGTAGCTCCTACAATGAGCAGTTCTTC.

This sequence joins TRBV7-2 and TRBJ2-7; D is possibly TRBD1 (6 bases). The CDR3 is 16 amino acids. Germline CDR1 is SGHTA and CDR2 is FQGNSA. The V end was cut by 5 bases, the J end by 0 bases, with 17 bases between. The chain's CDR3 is CASSLNSAGVSYEQYF. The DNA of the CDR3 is TGTGCCAGCAGCCTTAATTCCGCAGGGGTCTCCTACGAGCAGTACTTC.

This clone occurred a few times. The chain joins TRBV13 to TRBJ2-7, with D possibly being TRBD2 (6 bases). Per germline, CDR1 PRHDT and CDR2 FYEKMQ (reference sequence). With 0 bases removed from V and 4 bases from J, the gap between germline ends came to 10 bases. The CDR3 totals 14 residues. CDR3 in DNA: TGTGCCAGCAGCTTAGGCCAGGGACTTTACGAGCAGTACTTC. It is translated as CASSLGQGLYEQYF.

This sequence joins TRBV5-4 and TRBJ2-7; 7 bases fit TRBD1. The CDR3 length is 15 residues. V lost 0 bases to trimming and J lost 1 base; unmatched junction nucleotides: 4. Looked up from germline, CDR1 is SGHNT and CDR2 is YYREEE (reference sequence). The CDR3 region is CASSLGDRDSYEQYF. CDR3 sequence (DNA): TGTGCCAGCAGCTTGGGAGACAGGGATTCCTACGAGCAGTACTTC. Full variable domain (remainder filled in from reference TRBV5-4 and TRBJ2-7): ETGVTQSPTHLIKTRGQQVTLRCSSQSGHNTVSWYQQALGQGPQFIFQYYREEENGRGNFPPRFSGLQFPNYSSELNVNALELDDSALYLCASSLGDRDSYEQYFGPGTRLTVT.

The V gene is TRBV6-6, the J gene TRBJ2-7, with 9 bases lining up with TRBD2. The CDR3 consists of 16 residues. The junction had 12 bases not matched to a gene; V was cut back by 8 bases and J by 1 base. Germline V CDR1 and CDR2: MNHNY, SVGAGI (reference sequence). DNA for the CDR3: TGTGCCAGCTTTCACCAGTCTAGCGGGGCGTCCTACGAGCAGTACTTC. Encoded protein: CASFHQSSGASYEQYF.

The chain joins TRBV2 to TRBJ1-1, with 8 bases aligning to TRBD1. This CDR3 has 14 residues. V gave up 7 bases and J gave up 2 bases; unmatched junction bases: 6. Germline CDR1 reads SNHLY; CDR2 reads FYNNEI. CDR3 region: CASNLDRVNTEAFF. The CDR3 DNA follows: TGTGCCAGCAACCTGGACAGGGTAAACACTGAAGCTTTCTTT.

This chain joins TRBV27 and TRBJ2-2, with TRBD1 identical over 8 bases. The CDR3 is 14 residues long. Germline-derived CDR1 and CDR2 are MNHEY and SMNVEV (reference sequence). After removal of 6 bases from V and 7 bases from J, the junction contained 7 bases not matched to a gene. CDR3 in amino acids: CASSLRQGFGELFF. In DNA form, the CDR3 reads TGTGCCAGCAGCCTTCGACAGGGGTTCGGGGAGCTGTTTTTT.

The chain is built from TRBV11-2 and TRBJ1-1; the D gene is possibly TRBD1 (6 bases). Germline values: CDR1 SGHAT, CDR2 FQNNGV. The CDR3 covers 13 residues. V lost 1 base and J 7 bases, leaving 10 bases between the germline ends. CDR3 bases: TGTGCCAGCAGCTTAGCAGGGGAGATTGAAGCTTTCTTT. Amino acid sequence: CASSLAGEIEAFF. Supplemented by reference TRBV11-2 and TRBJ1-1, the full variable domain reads EAGVAQSPRYKIIEKRQSVAFWCNPISGHATLYWYQQILGQGPKLLIQFQNNGVVDDSQLPKDRFSAERLKGVDSTLKIQPAKLEDSAVYLCASSLAGEIEAFFGQGTRLTVV.

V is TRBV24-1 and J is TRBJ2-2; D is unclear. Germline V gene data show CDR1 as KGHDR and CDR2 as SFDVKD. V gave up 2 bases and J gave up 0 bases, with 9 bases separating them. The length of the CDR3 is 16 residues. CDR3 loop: CATSDSSGTNTGELFF. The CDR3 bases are TGTGCCACCAGTGATTCGTCAGGAACGAACACCGGGGAGCTGTTTTTT.

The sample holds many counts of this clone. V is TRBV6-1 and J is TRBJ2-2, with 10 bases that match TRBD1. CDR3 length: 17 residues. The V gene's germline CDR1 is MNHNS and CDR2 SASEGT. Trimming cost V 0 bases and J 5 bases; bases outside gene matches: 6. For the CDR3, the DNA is TGTGCCAGCAGTGAAGCTTTGGGACAGGGGATAACCGGGGAGCTGTTTTTT. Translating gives CASSEALGQGITGELFF.

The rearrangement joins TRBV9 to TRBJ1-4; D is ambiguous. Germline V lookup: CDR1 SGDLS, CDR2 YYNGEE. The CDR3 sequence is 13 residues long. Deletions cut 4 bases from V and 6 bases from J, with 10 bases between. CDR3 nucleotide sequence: TGTGCCAGCAGCCCCCCCGGGGATGAAAAACTGTTTTTT. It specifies CASSPPGDEKLFF.

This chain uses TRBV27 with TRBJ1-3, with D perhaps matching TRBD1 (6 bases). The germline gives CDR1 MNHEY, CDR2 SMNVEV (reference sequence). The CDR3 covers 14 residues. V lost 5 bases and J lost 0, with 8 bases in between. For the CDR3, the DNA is TGTGCCAGCAGTACAGGGAGCTCTGGAAACACCATATATTTT. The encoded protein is CASSTGSSGNTIYF.

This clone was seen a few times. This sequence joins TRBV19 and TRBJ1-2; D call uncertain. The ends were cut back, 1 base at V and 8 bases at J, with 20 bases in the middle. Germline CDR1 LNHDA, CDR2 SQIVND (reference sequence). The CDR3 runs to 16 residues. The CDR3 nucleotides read TGTGCCAGTAGTATAGTCCTGAACCCGGGAGCCGAGGGCTACACCTTC. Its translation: CASSIVLNPGAEGYTF. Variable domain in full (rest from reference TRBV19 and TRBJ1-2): DGGITQSPKYLFRKEGQNVTLSCEQNLNHDAMYWYRQDPGQGLRLIYYSQIVNDFQKGDIAEGYSVSREKKESFPLTVTSAQKNPTAFYLCASSIVLNPGAEGYTFGSGTRLTVV.

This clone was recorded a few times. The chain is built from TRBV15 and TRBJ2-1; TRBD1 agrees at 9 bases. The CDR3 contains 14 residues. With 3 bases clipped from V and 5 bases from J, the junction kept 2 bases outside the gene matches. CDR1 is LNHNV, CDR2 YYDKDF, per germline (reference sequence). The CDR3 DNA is TGTGCCACCAGCAGGGACAGGGGCGACAATGAGCAGTTCTTC. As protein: CATSRDRGDNEQFF.

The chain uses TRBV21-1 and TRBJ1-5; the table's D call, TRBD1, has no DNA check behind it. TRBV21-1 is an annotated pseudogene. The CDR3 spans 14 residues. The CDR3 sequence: CASSPRDRGHPQHF. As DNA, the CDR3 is TGTGCCAGCAGCCCCCGGGACAGGGGGCATCCCCAGCATTTT.

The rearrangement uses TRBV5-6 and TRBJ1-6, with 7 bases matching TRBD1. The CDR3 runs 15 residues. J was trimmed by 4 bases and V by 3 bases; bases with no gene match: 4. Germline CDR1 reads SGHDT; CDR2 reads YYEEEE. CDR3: CASSYRDRYNSPLHF. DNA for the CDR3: TGTGCCAGCAGCTACCGGGACAGATATAATTCACCCCTCCACTTT.

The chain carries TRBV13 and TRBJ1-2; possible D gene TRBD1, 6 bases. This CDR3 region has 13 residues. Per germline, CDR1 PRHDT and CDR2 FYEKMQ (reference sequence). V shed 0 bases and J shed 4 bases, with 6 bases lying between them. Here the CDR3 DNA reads TGTGCCAGCAGCTTAGGACAGGGCTATGGCTACACCTTC. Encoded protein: CASSLGQGYGYTF. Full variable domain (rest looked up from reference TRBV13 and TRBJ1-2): AAGVIQSPRHLIKEKRETATLKCYPIPRHDTVYWYQQGPGQDPQFLISFYEKMQSDKGSIPDRFSAQQFSDYHSELNMSSLELGDSALYFCASSLGQGYGYTFGSGTRLTVV.

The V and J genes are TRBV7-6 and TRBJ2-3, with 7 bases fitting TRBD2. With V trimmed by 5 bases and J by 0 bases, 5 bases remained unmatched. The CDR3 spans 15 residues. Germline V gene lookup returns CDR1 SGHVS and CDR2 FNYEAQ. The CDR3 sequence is CASSRSGVSTDTQYF. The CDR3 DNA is TGTGCCAGCAGCAGAAGCGGGGTCAGCACAGATACGCAGTATTTT. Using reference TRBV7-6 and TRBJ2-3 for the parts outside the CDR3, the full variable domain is GAGVSQSPRYKVTKRGQDVALRCDPISGHVSLYWYRQALGQGPEFLTYFNYEAQQDKSGLPNDRFSAERPEGSISTLTIQRTEQRDSAMYRCASSRSGVSTDTQYFGPGTRLTVL.

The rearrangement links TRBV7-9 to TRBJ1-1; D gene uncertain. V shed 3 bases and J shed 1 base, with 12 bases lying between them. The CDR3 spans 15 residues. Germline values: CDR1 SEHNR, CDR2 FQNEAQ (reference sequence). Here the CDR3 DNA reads TGTGCCAGCAGCTTTGATCCACACCCGAACACTGAAGCTTTCTTT. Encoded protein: CASSFDPHPNTEAFF.

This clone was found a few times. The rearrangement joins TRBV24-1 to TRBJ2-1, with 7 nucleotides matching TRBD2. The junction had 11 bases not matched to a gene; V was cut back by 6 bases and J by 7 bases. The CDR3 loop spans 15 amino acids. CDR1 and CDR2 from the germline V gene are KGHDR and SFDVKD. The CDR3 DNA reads TGTGCCACCAGTAACCCGGATGGGGGGGGAAATGAGCAGTTCTTC. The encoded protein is CATSNPDGGGNEQFF.

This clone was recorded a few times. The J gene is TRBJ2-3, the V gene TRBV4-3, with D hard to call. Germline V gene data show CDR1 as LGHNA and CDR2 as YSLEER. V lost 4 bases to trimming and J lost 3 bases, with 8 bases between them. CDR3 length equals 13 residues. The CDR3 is CASSPSRTDTQYF. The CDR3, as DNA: TGCGCCAGCAGCCCCTCCCGTACAGATACGCAGTATTTT.

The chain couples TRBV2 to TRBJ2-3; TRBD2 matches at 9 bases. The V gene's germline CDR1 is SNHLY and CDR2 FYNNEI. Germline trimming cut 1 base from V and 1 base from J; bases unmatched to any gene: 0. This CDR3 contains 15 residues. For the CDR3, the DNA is TGTGCCAGCAGTGAAGGACTAGCGGGCACAGATACGCAGTATTTT. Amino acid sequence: CASSEGLAGTDTQYF. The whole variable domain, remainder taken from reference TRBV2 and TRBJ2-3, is EPEVTQTPSHQVTQMGQEVILRCVPISNHLYFYWYRQILGQKVEFLVSFYNNEISEKSEIFDDQFSVERPDGSNFTLKIRSTKLEDSAMYFCASSEGLAGTDTQYFGPGTRLTVL.

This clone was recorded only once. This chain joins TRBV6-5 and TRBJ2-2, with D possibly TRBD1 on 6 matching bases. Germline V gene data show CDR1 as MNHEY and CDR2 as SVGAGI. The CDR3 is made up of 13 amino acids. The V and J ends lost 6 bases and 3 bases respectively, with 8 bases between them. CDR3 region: CASSPGDTGELFF. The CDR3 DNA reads TGTGCCAGCAGCCCAGGGGACACCGGGGAGCTGTTTTTT.